Following are 9 T cell receptor beta chains from one sample sequenced in a study of blood T cell repertoires in COVID-19. Some clones are missing from TCRdb's copy, which holds only in-frame ones; the method was immunoSEQ multiplex PCR. The sample has roughly 210,000 clones, over 75% seen once; the top ten hold more than 7%. Sequencing used PBMCs or T cells enriched from blood (not recorded which). Receptors originate from a man in his thirties or forties in a cohort exposed to, infected with or recovered from COVID-19 (not recorded which).

The genes are TRBV28 and TRBJ1-2; D might be TRBD1 (6 bases). CDR1 is MDHEN, CDR2 SYDVKM, per germline. V was pared by 3 bases and J by 8 bases, with 19 bases between. The CDR3 runs 15 residues. This CDR3 is CASSFWSGARGGYTF. The CDR3 DNA reads as TGTGCCAGCAGTTTTTGGTCAGGGGCGCGCGGGGGCTACACCTTC.

The chain uses TRBV14 and TRBJ1-1, with a weak D call TRBD1 (5 bases). CDR3 length: 14 residues. V gave up 6 bases and J gave up 7 bases, with 18 bases separating them. Germline CDR1 is SGHDN and CDR2 is FVKESK. CDR3 amino acids: CASSLWGRHHEAFF. Here the CDR3 DNA reads TGTGCCAGCAGTCTGTGGGGCAGGCATCATGAAGCTTTCTTT.

This chain uses TRBV6-5 with TRBJ1-1, with 7 positions matching TRBD1. The CDR3 covers 15 residues. Germline CDR1 is MNHEY and CDR2 is SVGAGI. V was pared by 5 bases and J by 3 bases, with 9 bases of the junction left unmatched. The CDR3, as DNA: TGTGCCAGCAGTCCCCTTGGCAGGGGGGACACTGAAGCTTTCTTT. This sequence encodes CASSPLGRGDTEAFF.

The chain employs TRBV10-2 and TRBJ1-1, with 9 bases fitting TRBD1. Germline CDR1 WSHSY, CDR2 SAAADI. This CDR3 has 17 residues. The trim removed 6 bases at V and 7 bases at J, leaving 18 bases unmatched. The CDR3 is CASRQPRDRDGDGEAFF. CDR3 coding DNA: TGCGCCAGCAGGCAACCCCGGGACAGGGATGGGGATGGTGAAGCTTTCTTT.

The chain combines TRBV28 with TRBJ2-3; 9 nucleotides line up with TRBD2. V shed 6 bases and J 4 bases; nucleotides not matched to a gene: 8. The CDR3 totals 15 residues. Germline CDR1 and CDR2: MDHEN and SYDVKM. This chain's CDR3 is CASRASAGGPDTQYF. CDR3 DNA: TGTGCCAGCAGAGCCTCAGCGGGAGGCCCAGATACGCAGTATTTT.

The count of this clone is one. The V call is TRBV28, the J call TRBJ2-5; 11 nucleotides line up with TRBD1. The CDR3 totals 16 residues. Germline-derived CDR1 and CDR2 are MDHEN and SYDVKM. The junction had 10 bases not matched to a gene; V was cut back by 5 bases and J by 5 bases. CDR3 DNA sequence: TGTGCCAGCAGTCCCAGAGGACAGGGGGCAGGGGAGACCCAGTACTTC. This codes for CASSPRGQGAGETQYF. The variable domain in full, with the rest retrieved from reference TRBV28 and TRBJ2-5, is DVKVTQSSRYLVKRTGEKVFLECVQDMDHENMFWYRQDPGLGLRLIYFSYDVKMKEKGDIPEGYSVSREKKERFSLILESASTNQTSMYLCASSPRGQGAGETQYFGPGTRLLVL.

A note on this clone: A read error may produce the germline difference seen at one junction end. J is TRBJ2-5 and V is TRBV5-4, with D possibly matching TRBD2 (6 bases). The length of the CDR3 is 12 residues. Germline V gene data show CDR1 as SGHNT and CDR2 as YYREEE (reference sequence). This CDR3 is CASSLDPPTRDF. CDR3 DNA sequence: TGTGCCAGCAGCTTGGACCCACCGACTAGAGACTTC. The whole variable domain, filled in from reference TRBV5-4 and TRBJ2-5, reads ETGVTQSPTHLIKTRGQQVTLRCSSQSGHNTVSWYQQALGQGPQFIFQYYREEENGRGNFPPRFSGLQFPNYSSELNVNALELDDSALYLCASSLDPPTRDFGPGTRLLVL.

J is TRBJ1-2 and V is TRBV19; D is unclear. Trimming pared 3 bases from V and 2 bases from J, leaving 16 bases between. The CDR3 is 16 amino acids. CDR1 and CDR2 from the germline V gene are LNHDA and SQIVND (reference sequence). The CDR3 DNA reads as TGTGCCAGTAGTATCCCGAGGCTCAGTAACAACTATGGCTACACCTTC. Protein: CASSIPRLSNNYGYTF.

This chain uses TRBV28 with TRBJ1-5, with D perhaps matching TRBD1 (5 bases). Trimming cost V 4 bases and J 4 bases, with 29 bases left between them. The CDR3 extends over 20 amino acids. Per germline, CDR1 MDHEN and CDR2 SYDVKM. The DNA for the CDR3 is TGTGCCAGCAGTTCCACATATAGTCGACCGACAGACAAGCCAAATCAGCCCCAGCATTTT. This codes for CASSSTYSRPTDKPNQPQHF. The full variable domain, in which reference TRBV28 and TRBJ1-5 provide the parts outside the CDR3, is DVKVTQSSRYLVKRTGEKVFLECVQDMDHENMFWYRQDPGLGLRLIYFSYDVKMKEKGDIPEGYSVSREKKERFSLILESASTNQTSMYLCASSSTYSRPTDKPNQPQHFGDGTRLSIL.